This T cell receptor (beta chain) was sequenced in a study of CD8+ T cells in alopecia areata. Whole-study findings and limits: Many expanded lesional clones stayed in scalp and blood while on tofacitinib.

About this clone itself: The target antigen is unknown.

RNA extraction and reverse transcription yielded cDNA as sequencing template. TCRdb keeps only in-frame clones here, not all; method: immunoSEQ multiplex PCR. The table has over 200,000 clones, about three fifths seen once. Treatment indicated: oral pan-JAK inhibitor, 5-10 mg twice daily. Germline V lookup: CDR1 SGHTA, CDR2 FQGTGA. CDR3 length: 14 amino acids. Trimming at V came to 2 bases and at J to 5 bases, leaving 0 bases not matched to a gene. The sequence was collected from a human donor with alopecia areata. The genes are TRBV7-3 and TRBJ2-2; the match to TRBD1 covers 9 bases. Material: CD4+ T cells sorted from blood, obtained at week 4, from a patient treated with tofacitinib. In DNA, the CDR3 is TGTGCCAGCAGCTTAGACAGGGGGACCGGGGAGCTGTTTTTT. Translated, it gives CASSLDRGTGELFF.